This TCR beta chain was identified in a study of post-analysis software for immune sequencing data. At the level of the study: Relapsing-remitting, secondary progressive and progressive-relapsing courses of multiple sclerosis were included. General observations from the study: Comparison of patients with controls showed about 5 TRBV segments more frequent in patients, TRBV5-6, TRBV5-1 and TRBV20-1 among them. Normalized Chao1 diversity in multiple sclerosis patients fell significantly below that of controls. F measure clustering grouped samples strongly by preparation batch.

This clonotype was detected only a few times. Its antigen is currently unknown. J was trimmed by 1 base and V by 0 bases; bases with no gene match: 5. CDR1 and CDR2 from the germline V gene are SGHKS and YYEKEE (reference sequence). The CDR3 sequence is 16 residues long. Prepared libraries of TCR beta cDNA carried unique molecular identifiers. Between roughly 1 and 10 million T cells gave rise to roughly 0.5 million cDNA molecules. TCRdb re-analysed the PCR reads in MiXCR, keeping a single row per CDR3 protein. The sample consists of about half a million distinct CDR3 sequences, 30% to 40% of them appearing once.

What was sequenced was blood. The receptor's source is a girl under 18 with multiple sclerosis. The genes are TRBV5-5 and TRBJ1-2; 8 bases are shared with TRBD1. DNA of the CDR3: TGTGCCAGCAGCTTGGGGACAGGGTTACTTAACTATGGCTACACCTTC. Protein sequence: CASSLGTGLLNYGYTF.